The clone carrying this T cell receptor beta chain was found once. The data belong to a study of blood T cell repertoires in COVID-19. The CDR3 length is 15 residues. The J segment lost 5 bases and the V segment lost 5 bases, leaving 11 bases of the junction unmatched. CDR1 is SGHTA, CDR2 FQGNSA, per germline. The table came from immunoSEQ multiplex PCR; TCRdb's copy has only in-frame clones and leaves some out. Of roughly 500,000 clones in the sample, more than 75% were seen once. The receptor's source is a woman between 35 and 50 years old who had recovered from COVID-19. The specimen was PBMCs or T cells enriched from blood (not recorded which). The chain links TRBV7-2 to TRBJ1-1, with 7 bases lining up with TRBD1. The CDR3 spells CASSPGGLMGTEAFF. As DNA, the CDR3 is TGTGCCAGCAGCCCAGGGGGGCTTATGGGTACTGAAGCTTTCTTT.